The present entry profiles one T cell receptor (beta chain) with its context. No cognate antigen has been identified for it. No quality values exist for individual bases; no much larger clone is one base distant. TCR beta CDR3 regions were amplified from RNA transcripts. A first-round RT-PCR of the TCR CDR3 used the HTBI primer set with the Qiagen OneStep RT-PCR kit. A second multiplex PCR round built the libraries, followed by size selection and purification. Libraries were sequenced paired-end with 100 bp reads on an Illumina HiSeq2000. For the original study's pipeline: SOAPnuke was used to process the raw data, removing reads that contained adapters or uncalled bases, had a mean Phred below 15, or lacked an exact match to the constant primer or identifier. COPE v1.2.5 was used to merge high-quality paired reads, and clonotypes were defined as unique nucleotide sequences. MiTCR v1.1 was used to align the clonotypes against IMGT TRBV, TRBD and TRBJ reference segments. Only V-J combinations with frequency above 0.0001, covering about 99% of repertoires, were analysed. The TCS score was defined as F50 (clonal expansion) divided by E x V (chaos), with BLOSUM62-based TCRdist calculated between CDR3 peptides within each V-J. Welch's t-statistics and random forest reduced just over 500 V-J features to some 14, which were used in a naive Bayes classifier (R e1071). TCRdb reran the public reads through fastp at Q25 and MiXCR, keeping productive beta chains. Records with the same CDR3 protein are collapsed into one entry carrying the most frequent genes and DNA. The V and J calls and clone size are TCRdb's, not the authors'. The sample table holds roughly 580,000 distinct CDR3 sequences, of which over 11% were seen once. The top ten constitute roughly 5.5% of the sample.

These data are taken from a study of T cells in Graves' hyperthyroidism and ophthalmopathy (dated by TCRdb to between 2019 and 2020). General notes on the study: Peripheral blood was sampled at the time of initial diagnosis, prior to any treatment. TCR V-J signatures able to tell the groups apart were searched for in a discovery cohort of 90 to 100 patients, of whom over 40 had Graves' ophthalmopathy and 55 to 60 had stable Graves' hyperthyroidism. An independent validation cohort of some 18 hyperthyroidism patients and about 16 patients who later progressed to ophthalmopathy tested prospective prediction of ophthalmopathy. The roughly 91 discovery patients were randomly divided into training and test sets at a 7:3 ratio. In several Graves' hyperthyroidism patients, the study also compared T-cell repertoires from thyroid tissue with T-cell repertoires from blood. Following sampling, methimazole starting at 30 mg daily was given to hyperthyroidism patients, and high-dose intravenous methylprednisolone was given to ophthalmopathy patients. TCR Vbeta CDR3 sequencing of 120 to 150 peripheral blood samples (more than 40 ophthalmopathy, about 74 hyperthyroidism and 17 progressor patients) is reported in the paper. General study outcomes and caveats: Most expanded thyroid clonotypes (frequency above 0.001) were also found in blood, which suggests that blood repertoires may mirror thyroid immune responses. Sample size was not statistically predetermined, and blinding of investigators to group allocation was not performed. Ophthalmopathy was separated from stable hyperthyroidism by a 13 V-J signature model, with 85% to 90% sensitivity and about 84% specificity obtained in cross-validation and 80%/75% obtained in testing. In validation, the model predicted progression to ophthalmopathy with 65% to 71% sensitivity and roughly 75% specificity, a median of 6.5 months before onset.

Hyperthyroidism patients were aged 18 to 65 years and newly diagnosed, with disease duration of less than 2 months. Any patient with an uncontrolled infection, another autoimmune disease, pregnancy or lactation was excluded. Diagnoses were established on the basis of clinical symptoms, serum thyroxine and TRAb, thyroid ultrasound, and orbital computed tomography. Blood from progressor patients was collected at the time of first diagnosis with hyperthyroidism, before any ophthalmopathy symptoms had appeared. PBMCs were separated from roughly 10 ml of fresh peripheral blood using Ficoll-Paque density gradient centrifugation. Progressor patients were defined as those initially diagnosed with Graves' hyperthyroidism in whom ophthalmopathy developed during follow-up. Total RNA was extracted using Trizol reagent, and RNA quality was assessed on an Agilent 2100 Bioanalyzer. From its cysteine to its phenylalanine, the CDR3 spans 15 amino acids. CDR3 DNA is the only sequence kept; it has 45 bases, read in frame from the first base. The germline V gene encodes CDR1 ENHRY and CDR2 SYGVKD. V and J lose 6 bases and 3 bases, and a span of 15 bases separates them.

Sequencing was performed on blood. The source is a woman under 40 with Graves' hyperthyroidism that later progressed to Graves' ophthalmopathy. Recombination linked TRBV10-3 to TRBJ1-5; a confident D gene designation cannot be given. CDR3 loop: CAISDTAATNQPQHF. In nucleotides, the sequence is TGTGCCATCAGCGACACAGCGGCCACCAATCAGCCCCAGCATTTT.